What follows are 15 T cell receptor beta chains derived from one specimen sequenced in a study of T cell repertoires in cytomegalovirus infection. TCRdb reanalysed the reads using MiXCR and keeps one entry per CDR3 protein. Counted here are about 240,000 distinct CDR3 sequences, 5% to 8.5% occurring once; the ten biggest clones make up under 7%. Sequencing input: PBMCs. The receptors come from a human donor in good health (CMV status not recorded). Some clones in this sample may be carry-over from other donors' samples.

To note about this clonotype: This sequence may be a read error, since a much larger clone differs from it by one base. The chain has TRBV5-1 and TRBJ2-2; D gene uncertain. Germline values: CDR1 SGHRS, CDR2 YFSETQ. This CDR3 comprises 14 residues. Between the trimmed V and J ends, which lost 7 bases and 2 bases, there was a span of 12 bases. The CDR3 nucleotides are TGCGCCAGCGGCCCGGGCTTTAACACCGGGGAGCTGTTTTTT. It encodes CASGPGFNTGELFF. The complete variable domain, with remaining parts taken from reference TRBV5-1 and TRBJ2-2, reads KAGVTQTPRYLIKTRGQQVTLSCSPISGHRSVSWYQQTPGQGLQFLFEYFSETQRNKGNFPGRFSGRQFSNSRSEMNVSTLELGDSALYLCASGPGFNTGELFFGEGSRLTVL.

This clonotype has a count of ten or more. The chain couples TRBV19 to TRBJ2-1; D uncertain. CDR1 and CDR2 from the germline V gene are LNHDA and SQIVND (reference sequence). The CDR3 is made up of 15 amino acids. V lost 4 bases to trimming and J lost 2 bases, with 12 bases between them. The CDR3 sequence is CASSNIAFPYNEQFF. Written as DNA, the CDR3 is TGTGCCAGTAGTAACATAGCCTTCCCCTACAATGAGCAGTTCTTC. Full variable domain (rest looked up from reference TRBV19 and TRBJ2-1): DGGITQSPKYLFRKEGQNVTLSCEQNLNHDAMYWYRQDPGQGLRLIYYSQIVNDFQKGDIAEGYSVSREKKESFPLTVTSAQKNPTAFYLCASSNIAFPYNEQFFGPGTRLTVL.

This clonotype was seen many times. The V gene is TRBV2, the J gene TRBJ2-5; 11 bases agree with TRBD2. Germline CDR1 and CDR2: SNHLY and FYNNEI. With V trimmed by 6 bases and J by 1 base, 4 bases remained unmatched. This CDR3 comprises 15 residues. This chain's CDR3 is CASRKGLAVQETQYF. The CDR3 DNA reads as TGTGCCAGCAGAAAGGGACTAGCGGTCCAAGAGACCCAGTACTTC.

This clonotype was observed a few times. V gene TRBV3-1 combines with J gene TRBJ1-1; no clear D gene. This CDR3 spans 15 amino acids. V was trimmed by 1 base and J by 0 bases, leaving 9 bases between them. Per germline, CDR1 LGHDT and CDR2 YNNKEL (reference sequence). Here the CDR3 DNA reads TGTGCCAGCAGCCAAGCGGGGAATATGAACACTGAAGCTTTCTTT. Translating gives CASSQAGNMNTEAFF.

There are many counts of this clonotype. This chain uses TRBV23-1 with TRBJ2-1; 12 nucleotides align to TRBD2. TRBV23-1 is marked as an open reading frame, function uncertain. V lost 8 bases, J lost 0 bases, and 26 bases stayed unmatched. The CDR3 length is 23 residues. The chain's CDR3 is CASLADRPYLTSGGYGSYNEQFF. The CDR3 DNA sequence: TGCGCCAGCCTAGCGGACAGGCCGTACCTGACTAGCGGGGGATATGGCTCCTACAATGAGCAGTTCTTC.

This clonotype occurred many times. The J gene is TRBJ2-3, the V gene TRBV20-1; no definite D call. The CDR3 spans 12 residues. Trimming removed 6 bases from V and 2 bases from J, with 9 bases in between. CDR1 DFQATT and CDR2 SNEGSKA come from the germline V gene (reference sequence). CDR3: CSAGRLTDTQYF. For the CDR3, the DNA is TGCAGTGCCGGGCGCCTCACAGATACGCAGTATTTT.

The chain recombines TRBV5-1 with TRBJ2-5; 11 bases align to TRBD1. Per the germline V gene, CDR1 is SGHRS and CDR2 is YFSETQ. J lost 1 base, V lost 0 bases, and 5 bases had no gene match. This CDR3 contains 17 residues. The CDR3 DNA reads TGCGCCAGCAGCTTGGGAGGACAGGGGGCGTTCCAAGAGACCCAGTACTTC. It is translated as CASSLGGQGAFQETQYF. Using reference TRBV5-1 and TRBJ2-5 for the parts outside the CDR3, the full variable domain is KAGVTQTPRYLIKTRGQQVTLSCSPISGHRSVSWYQQTPGQGLQFLFEYFSETQRNKGNFPGRFSGRQFSNSRSEMNVSTLELGDSALYLCASSLGGQGAFQETQYFGPGTRLLVL.

The chain uses TRBV3-1 and TRBJ2-1, with D perhaps TRBD2 (6 bases). There are 16 residues in the CDR3. Trimming left V 2 bases short and J 1 base short, with 12 bases between. Germline V lookup: CDR1 LGHDT, CDR2 YNNKEL (reference sequence). The CDR3 spells CASSQRGSGSYNEQFF. As DNA, the CDR3 is TGTGCCAGCAGCCAAAGAGGTAGCGGTTCCTACAATGAGCAGTTCTTC.

The sample holds a few counts of this clonotype. CDR3: CAWSRREAFF. The DNA of the CDR3 is TGTGCCTGGAGTAGGCGGGAAGCTTTCTTT. V gene TRBV30 combines with J gene TRBJ1-1, with no clear D. This CDR3 comprises 10 residues. From germline, CDR1 is GTSNPN and CDR2 SVGIG (reference sequence). V was shortened by 2 bases and J by 8 bases, with 6 bases between the two germline ends. The entire variable domain, with the rest obtained from reference TRBV30 and TRBJ1-1, is as follows: SQTIHQWPATLVQPVGSPLSLECTVEGTSNPNLYWYRQAAGRGLQLLFYSVGIGQISSEVPQNLSASRPQDRQFILSSKKLLLSDSGFYLCAWSRREAFFGQGTRLTVV.

This clonotype has at least ten counts. V is TRBV7-2 and J is TRBJ2-1, with 8 nucleotides matching TRBD2. V shed 1 base and J 0 bases; nucleotides not matched to a gene: 2. CDR1 is SGHTA, CDR2 FQGNSA, per germline. The length of the CDR3 is 16 residues. CDR3 in amino acids: CASSLESGGSYNEQFF. CDR3 DNA sequence: TGTGCCAGCAGCTTAGAAAGCGGGGGCTCCTACAATGAGCAGTTCTTC.

At least ten counts were recorded for this clonotype. The rearrangement links TRBV20-1 to TRBJ2-7; 11 bases agree with TRBD1. CDR3 size: 14 residues. Germline V gene lookup returns CDR1 DFQATT and CDR2 SNEGSKA (reference sequence). V dropped 5 bases and J dropped 3; count of bases not matched to a gene: 6. CDR3 sequence: CSALGQGAFYEQYF. The CDR3 DNA follows: TGCAGTGCTCTTGGACAGGGGGCTTTCTACGAGCAGTACTTC.

This clonotype has a count of ten or more. The V and J genes are TRBV7-2 and TRBJ2-7; D ambiguous. The length of the CDR3 is 15 residues. Trimming left V 1 base short and J 4 bases short, with 14 bases between. Germline V gives CDR1 SGHTA, CDR2 FQGNSA. For the CDR3, the DNA is TGTGCCAGCAGCTTAGTTACCTCTTTGGTGTACGAGCAGTACTTC. Translation gives CASSLVTSLVYEQYF.

This clonotype was seen repeatedly, ten times or more. This chain uses TRBV7-9 with TRBJ2-3; D call uncertain. Germline V lookup: CDR1 SEHNR, CDR2 FQNEAQ (reference sequence). This CDR3 spans 14 amino acids. With 0 bases removed from V and 5 bases from J, the gap between germline ends came to 9 bases. Here the CDR3 reads CASSLAVSGDTQYF. CDR3 nucleotide sequence: TGTGCCAGCAGCTTAGCAGTCTCAGGAGATACGCAGTATTTT.

The table lists this clonotype with many counts. CDR3 DNA: TGTGCCAGCAGCTTGGGCATTAATCAGCCCCAGCATTTT. The encoded protein is CASSLGINQPQHF. This sequence joins TRBV7-2 and TRBJ1-5; D remains ambiguous. Trimming removed 3 bases at V and 4 bases at J, with 7 bases between. The CDR3 has 13 amino acids. From germline, CDR1 is SGHTA and CDR2 FQGNSA.

This clonotype was found many times. The chain has TRBV2 and TRBJ2-5, with TRBD1 matching 7 bases. Germline loops: CDR1 SNHLY, CDR2 FYNNEI. V trimming: 4 bases; J trimming: 1 base; junction bases outside the gene matches: 0. The CDR3 spans 13 residues. The CDR3 DNA reads TGTGCCAGCAGTGGGGACAGCCAAGAGACCCAGTACTTC. Its protein is CASSGDSQETQYF.